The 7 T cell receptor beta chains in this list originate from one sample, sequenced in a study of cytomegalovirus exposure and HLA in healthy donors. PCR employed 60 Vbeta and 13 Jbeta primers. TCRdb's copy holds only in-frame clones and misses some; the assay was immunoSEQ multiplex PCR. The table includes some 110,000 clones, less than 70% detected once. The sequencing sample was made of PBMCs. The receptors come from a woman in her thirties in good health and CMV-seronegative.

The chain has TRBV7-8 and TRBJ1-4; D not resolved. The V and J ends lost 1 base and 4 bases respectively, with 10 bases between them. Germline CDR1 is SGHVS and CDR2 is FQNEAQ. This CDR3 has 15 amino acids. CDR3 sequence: CASSLVPGLNEKLFF. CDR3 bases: TGTGCCAGCAGCTTAGTTCCAGGCCTTAATGAAAAACTGTTTTTT.

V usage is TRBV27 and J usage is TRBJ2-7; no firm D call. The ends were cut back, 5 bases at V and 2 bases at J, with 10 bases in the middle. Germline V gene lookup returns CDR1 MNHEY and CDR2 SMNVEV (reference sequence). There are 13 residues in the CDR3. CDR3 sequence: CASSPGSAYEQYF. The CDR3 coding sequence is TGTGCCAGCAGTCCCGGGTCCGCCTACGAGCAGTACTTC.

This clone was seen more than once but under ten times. CDR3 protein: CAWSVPRLSYEQYF. For the CDR3, the DNA is TGTGCCTGGAGTGTACCCAGGCTTTCCTACGAGCAGTACTTC. The J gene is TRBJ2-7, the V gene TRBV30; no clear D gene. V lost 0 bases and J 1 base, leaving 10 bases between the germline ends. The germline V gene has CDR1 GTSNPN and CDR2 SVGIG (reference sequence). CDR3 length: 14 amino acids.

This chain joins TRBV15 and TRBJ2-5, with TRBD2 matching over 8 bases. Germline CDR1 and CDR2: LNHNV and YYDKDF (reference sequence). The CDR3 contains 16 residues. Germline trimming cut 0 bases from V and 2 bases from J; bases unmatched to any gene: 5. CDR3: CATSREVAGQQETQYF. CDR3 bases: TGTGCCACCAGCAGAGAGGTAGCGGGGCAACAAGAGACCCAGTACTTC.

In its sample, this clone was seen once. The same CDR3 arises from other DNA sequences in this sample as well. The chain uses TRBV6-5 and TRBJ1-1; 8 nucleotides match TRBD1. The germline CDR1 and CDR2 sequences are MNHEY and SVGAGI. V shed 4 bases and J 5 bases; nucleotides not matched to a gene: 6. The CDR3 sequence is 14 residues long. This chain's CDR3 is CASSSQGARTEAFF. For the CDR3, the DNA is TGTGCCAGCAGTTCGCAGGGGGCGCGGACTGAAGCTTTCTTT.

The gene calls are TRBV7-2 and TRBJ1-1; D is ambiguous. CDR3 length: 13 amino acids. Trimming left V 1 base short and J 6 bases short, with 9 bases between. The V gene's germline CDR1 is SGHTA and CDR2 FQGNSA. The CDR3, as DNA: TGTGCCAGCAGCTTAGAACGGGGTTCTGAAGCTTTCTTT. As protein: CASSLERGSEAFF.

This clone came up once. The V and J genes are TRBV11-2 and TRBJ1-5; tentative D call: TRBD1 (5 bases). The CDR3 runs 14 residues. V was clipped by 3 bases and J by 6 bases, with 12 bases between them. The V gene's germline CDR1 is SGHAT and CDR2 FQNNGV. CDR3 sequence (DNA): TGTGCCAGCAGCTTGGGACCGGGAGCTCAGCCCCAGCATTTT. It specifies CASSLGPGAQPQHF.